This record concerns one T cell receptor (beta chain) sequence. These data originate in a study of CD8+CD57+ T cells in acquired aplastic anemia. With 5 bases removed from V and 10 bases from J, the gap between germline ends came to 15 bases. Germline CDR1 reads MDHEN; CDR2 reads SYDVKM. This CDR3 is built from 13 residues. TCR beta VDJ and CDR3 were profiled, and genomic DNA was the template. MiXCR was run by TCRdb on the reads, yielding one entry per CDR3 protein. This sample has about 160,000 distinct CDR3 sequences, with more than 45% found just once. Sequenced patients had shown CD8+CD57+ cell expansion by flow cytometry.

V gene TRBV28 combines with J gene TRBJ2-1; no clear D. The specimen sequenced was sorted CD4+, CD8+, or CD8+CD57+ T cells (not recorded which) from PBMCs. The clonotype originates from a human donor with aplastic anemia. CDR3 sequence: CASSGPRYVEQFF. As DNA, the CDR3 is TGTGCCAGCAGTGGCCCTAGGTACGTAGAGCAGTTCTTC.